The T cell receptor beta chain described here comes from a study of Ad26.COV2.S vaccination and SARS-CoV-2 variants. Some clones are missing from TCRdb's copy, which holds only in-frame ones; the method was immunoSEQ multiplex PCR. The repertoire has around 370,000 clones, roughly 94% of them found once; the top ten carry under 4%. There are 12 residues in the CDR3. V was pared by 7 bases and J by 1 base, with 4 bases between. Germline V lookup: CDR1 MNHNY, CDR2 SVGAGI (reference sequence). Points from the study as a whole: Total responses of T cells may have been underestimated by the analyses of TCR breadth and depth. Individuals receiving vaccine had higher spike-specific TCR breadth than placebo recipients did.

Details on this clone: Its matching antigen is unknown.

The source is a human donor who had recovered from COVID-19. V and J are TRBV6-6 and TRBJ2-2; no clear D. The sample was peripheral blood, taken after recovery from COVID-19. CDR3 nucleotides: TGTGCCAGCAAAAAGAACACCGGGGAGCTGTTTTTT. This gives the protein CASKKNTGELFF.